Shown below are 14 T cell receptor beta chains from a single sample sequenced in a study of shared clonotypes between healthy human individuals. Sequencing was performed with immunoSEQ multiplex PCR; in TCRdb, only in-frame clones are kept and a portion is missing. The data show more than 2,000,000 clones, approximately 93% seen once. Sequenced: naive CD4+ T cells from PBMCs. The subset was: CD45RA+ positively selected. These TCRs come from a man aged 18-30 years in good health. Some clones in this sample may be carry-over from other donors' samples.

As concerns this clone: Other DNA sequences in this sample translate to the same CDR3. The CDR3 protein is CASSPQGNSYEQYF. CDR3 bases: TGTGCCAGCTCACCACAGGGTAACTCCTACGAGCAGTACTTC. The chain has TRBV18 and TRBJ2-7; no firm D call. Per the germline V gene, CDR1 is KGHSH and CDR2 is LQKENI. The CDR3 length is 14 residues. Trimming pared 1 base from V and 0 bases from J, leaving 7 bases between. Full variable domain (remainder filled in from reference TRBV18 and TRBJ2-7): NAGVMQNPRHLVRRRGQEARLRCSPMKGHSHVYWYRQLPEEGLKFMVYLQKENIIDESGMPKERFSAEFPKEGPSILRIQQVVRGDSAAYFCASSPQGNSYEQYFGPGTRLTVT.

The V call is TRBV6-1, the J call TRBJ2-1, with D perhaps matching TRBD1 (6 bases). Per germline, CDR1 MNHNS and CDR2 SASEGT. V dropped 3 bases and J dropped 10 bases, with 13 bases sitting between them. The CDR3 is made up of 13 amino acids. CDR3 sequence (DNA): TGTGCCAGCAGTGACTACAGGGCCGAGGAGCAGTTCTTC. Translation: CASSDYRAEEQFF.

The rearrangement links TRBV6-5 to TRBJ2-5; D remains ambiguous. Germline V gives CDR1 MNHEY, CDR2 SVGAGI. Deletions cut 4 bases from V and 7 bases from J, with 19 bases between. The CDR3 covers 15 residues. CDR3 residues: CASSSQSVPSGTQYF. The CDR3 bases are TGTGCCAGCAGTTCCCAGAGTGTCCCAAGTGGGACCCAGTACTTC.

The rearrangement uses TRBV23-1 and TRBJ1-1; D gene unclear. TRBV23-1 is an open reading frame whose function is uncertain. This CDR3 is built from 19 residues. Trimming took 2 bases from V and 1 from J, leaving 23 bases between them. CDR3 loop: CASSQREASKVIQNTEAFF. In DNA, the CDR3 is TGCGCCAGCAGTCAACGAGAGGCGTCGAAGGTGATCCAGAACACTGAAGCTTTCTTT.

V gene TRBV28 combines with J gene TRBJ1-4; 8 nucleotides match TRBD1. Germline lookup yields CDR1 MDHEN and CDR2 SYDVKM. The CDR3 runs to 15 residues. The junction had 9 bases not matched to a gene; V was cut back by 5 bases and J by 7 bases. This chain's CDR3 is CASSATGTGPEKLFF. For the CDR3, the DNA is TGTGCCAGCAGTGCGACCGGGACAGGCCCTGAAAAACTGTTTTTT.

V is TRBV5-4 and J is TRBJ1-3, with 8 bases matching TRBD1. The germline gives CDR1 SGHNT, CDR2 YYREEE (reference sequence). V lost 4 bases to trimming and J lost 3 bases; unmatched junction nucleotides: 3. This CDR3 is 14 amino acids long. CDR3 in DNA: TGTGCCAGCAGCGGACAGGGTGGTGGAAACACCATATATTTT. It specifies CASSGQGGGNTIYF. The whole variable domain, remainder taken from reference TRBV5-4 and TRBJ1-3, is ETGVTQSPTHLIKTRGQQVTLRCSSQSGHNTVSWYQQALGQGPQFIFQYYREEENGRGNFPPRFSGLQFPNYSSELNVNALELDDSALYLCASSGQGGGNTIYFGEGSWLTVV.

The chain carries TRBV14 and TRBJ1-1; the D is unclear. V shed 1 base and J shed 6 bases, with 15 bases lying between them. CDR3 length equals 15 residues. From germline, CDR1 is SGHDN and CDR2 FVKESK. Written as DNA, the CDR3 is TGTGCCAGCAGCCAAGTCAATATGTGGGTTTCTGAAGCTTTCTTT. It is translated as CASSQVNMWVSEAFF.

This clone was seen just once. The sample carries other DNA sequences with the same CDR3. The gene calls are TRBV2 and TRBJ1-2; D remains unclear. This CDR3 is 12 amino acids long. CDR1 SNHLY and CDR2 FYNNEI come from the germline V gene. The germline V and J ends were trimmed by 3 bases and 5 bases, with 7 bases remaining between them. Here the CDR3 reads CASSEAGYGYTF. Written as DNA, the CDR3 is TGTGCCAGCAGTGAGGCAGGATATGGCTACACCTTC.

The chain links TRBV10-3 to TRBJ1-1; 10 nucleotides match TRBD1. This CDR3 has 17 amino acids. Germline lookup yields CDR1 ENHRY and CDR2 SYGVKD. V gave up 6 bases and J gave up 0 bases; unmatched junction bases: 10. The CDR3 is CAIRDRDRGTLNTEAFF. The CDR3 DNA follows: TGTGCCATCAGGGACCGGGACAGGGGTACGTTGAACACTGAAGCTTTCTTT.

The J gene is TRBJ2-7, the V gene TRBV5-1, with 10 nucleotides matching TRBD2. Germline assignment: CDR1 SGHRS and CDR2 YFSETQ. The V gene end was trimmed by 3 bases and the J gene end by 4 bases; junction bases not matched to a gene: 7. This CDR3 comprises 15 residues. CDR3 bases: TGCGCCAGCAGCTCATTAGCGGGAGGAAGGTACGAGCAGTACTTC. This codes for CASSSLAGGRYEQYF.

The rearrangement joins TRBV27 to TRBJ2-7, with D unresolved. CDR1 and CDR2 from the germline V gene are MNHEY and SMNVEV (reference sequence). The germline V and J ends were trimmed by 4 bases and 0 bases, with 13 bases remaining between them. The CDR3 runs 15 residues. CDR3 coding DNA: TGTGCCAGCAGTTCAACAGCGCGGAGCTCCTACGAGCAGTACTTC. This translates into CASSSTARSSYEQYF.

The rearrangement uses TRBV6-5 and TRBJ1-3; a weak D match, TRBD1 (6 bases). CDR3 length: 15 amino acids. Deletions cut 6 bases from V and 0 bases from J, with 12 bases between. In germline, CDR1 is MNHEY, CDR2 SVGAGI. CDR3 loop: CASSSDSLSGNTIYF. CDR3 nucleotides: TGTGCCAGCAGCTCGGACAGTCTCTCTGGAAACACCATATATTTT.

The chain combines TRBV7-3 with TRBJ2-1; TRBD2 matches 10 bases. V dropped 4 bases and J dropped 4; count of bases not matched to a gene: 7. In germline, CDR1 is SGHTA, CDR2 FQGTGA. CDR3 length equals 16 residues. The CDR3 DNA is TGTGCCAGCAGCTCCAACCCACTAGCGGGGTACAATGAGCAGTTCTTC. Its translation is CASSSNPLAGYNEQFF.

The chain couples TRBV5-1 to TRBJ2-7; D gene uncertain. The V gene lost 4 bases and the J gene lost 4 bases, with 9 bases spanning the gap. CDR1 is SGHRS, CDR2 YFSETQ, per germline. The CDR3 sequence is 12 residues long. CDR3 amino acids: CASSPGHYEQYF. The CDR3 DNA follows: TGCGCCAGCAGCCCGGGTCATTACGAGCAGTACTTC.